This T cell receptor beta chain was identified in a study of lymphopenia after photon versus proton radiotherapy. General study findings and limits: Relative stability marked proton patients; photon patients lost diversity and naive cells. Oligoclonal CD8+ Temra expansion after nadir drove photon patients' diversity drop.

Profiled with immunoSEQ multiplex PCR; TCRdb holds only in-frame clones, not every one. The data contain around 24,000 clones, approximately 85% of them singletons. Of note for this clone: What it binds is unknown.

Trimming cost V 0 bases and J 8 bases, with 5 bases left between them. This CDR3 comprises 12 residues. Germline CDR1 is SGHNT and CDR2 is YYREEE (reference sequence). Material: peripheral blood, obtained from a patient treated with photon-based radiotherapy. This clonotype was sampled from a man under 40 with gastric cancer. This chain connects TRBV5-4 to TRBJ2-2, with unresolved D. This chain's CDR3 is CASSLVGGELFF. CDR3 nucleotide sequence: TGTGCCAGCAGCTTGGTGGGGGGGGAGCTGTTTTTT.